The 12 T cell receptor beta chains presented below share a single source sample, sequenced in a study of glioma-infiltrating T cells. TCR alpha and beta CDR3 regions were amplified from RNA using iRepertoire nested multiplex PCR. Each CDR3 protein gets one entry after TCRdb re-called the multiplex PCR reads with MiXCR. Counted here are 160,000 or so distinct CDR3 sequences, about 46% occurring once; the ten biggest clones make up around 4.9%. The sample was glioma tissue, nonneoplastic brain tissue, or PBMCs (not recorded which). These TCRs come from a human donor with low-grade glioma or glioblastoma, undergoing nonglioma brain surgery, or in good health (not recorded which).

With regard to this clonotype: A single base separates this from a much larger clone, so it may be a read error. This chain uses TRBV14 with TRBJ1-1; 8 bases match TRBD1. The CDR3 consists of 16 residues. Germline V gene sequence: CDR1 SGHDN, CDR2 FVKESK. Germline trimming cut 5 bases from V and 4 bases from J; bases unmatched to any gene: 12. The CDR3 region has the DNA TGTGCCAGCAGCAAACGGACAGGGATGGCGAGCACTGAAGCTTTCTTT. Translating it yields CASSKRTGMASTEAFF.

In regard to this clonotype: It may be a read error: a sequence one base away is much more abundant. V gene TRBV5-1 combines with J gene TRBJ2-1; D unresolved. The length of the CDR3 is 13 residues. CDR1 SGHRS and CDR2 YFSETQ come from the germline V gene. The DNA of the CDR3 is TGCGCCAGCAGCTTGGCGGTGAACAATGAGAAGTTCTTC. Amino acid sequence: CASSLAVNNEKFF. Combining the CDR3 with reference TRBV5-1 and TRBJ2-1 gives the whole variable domain KAGVTQTPRYLIKTRGQQVTLSCSPISGHRSVSWYQQTPGQGLQFLFEYFSETQRNKGNFPGRFSGRQFSNSRSEMNVSTLELGDSALYLCASSLAVNNEKFFGPGTRLTVL.

This clonotype was counted ten times or more. The V gene is TRBV15, the J gene TRBJ2-3, with 12 bases aligning to TRBD2. V dropped 5 bases and J dropped 4; count of bases not matched to a gene: 4. This CDR3 has 15 amino acids. The germline gives CDR1 LNHNV, CDR2 YYDKDF (reference sequence). In DNA, the CDR3 is TGTGCCACCAGCGTATGGACTAGCGGGGCAGATACGCAGTATTTT. Translated: CATSVWTSGADTQYF.

Worth noting for this clonotype: This clone may be a read error of a much larger clone one base away. This chain uses TRBV28 with TRBJ2-5; weak D call: TRBD1 (6 bases). The CDR3 totals 17 residues. The germline gives CDR1 MDHEN, CDR2 SYDVKM. Trimming took 4 bases from V and 0 from J, leaving 18 bases between them. CDR3 nucleotides: TGTGCCAGCAGTTACAGCGAGGGACACAAGTACCAAGAGACCCAGTACTTC. It translates to CASSYSEGHKYQETQYF.

A word on this clonotype: A much bigger clone sits one base away, suggesting this may be a read error. This chain connects TRBV7-9 to TRBJ2-3; no clear D. This CDR3 comprises 11 residues. The V end was cut by 7 bases, the J end by 6 bases, with 8 bases between. Per germline, CDR1 SEHNR and CDR2 FQNEAQ (reference sequence). The CDR3 bases are TGTGCCAGCACCCGACCCGATACGCAGTATTTT. Translating gives CASTRPDTQYF. The entire variable domain, with the rest obtained from reference TRBV7-9 and TRBJ2-3, is as follows: DTGVSQNPRHKITKRGQNVTFRCDPISEHNRLYWYRQTLGQGPEFLTYFQNEAQLEKSRLLSDRFSAERPKGSFSTLEIQRTEQGDSAMYLCASTRPDTQYFGPGTRLTVL.

As for this clonotype: One junction end does not reproduce the germline sequence, and a read error may be involved. The V gene is TRBV6-1, the J gene TRBJ1-5; no reliable D call. CDR3 length equals 14 residues. From germline, CDR1 is MNHNS and CDR2 SASEGT. The CDR3 sequence: CARSLGGSNQPKHF. CDR3 bases: TGTGCCAGAAGTTTAGGAGGAAGCAATCAGCCCAAGCATTTT.

This clonotype was found many times. V gene TRBV6-1 combines with J gene TRBJ2-7; 9 nucleotides agree with TRBD2. CDR1 MNHNS and CDR2 SASEGT come from the germline V gene. J gave up 4 bases and V 8 bases, and 3 bases lay outside the gene matches. The CDR3 consists of 12 residues. CDR3 coding DNA: TGTGCCAGCGGTAGCGGGGGATACGAGCAGTACTTC. It yields the protein CASGSGGYEQYF.

Concerning this clonotype itself: A much more abundant neighbour one base away suggests this may be a read error. V and J are TRBV2 and TRBJ2-7, with D uncertain. The germline CDR1 and CDR2 sequences are SNHLY and FYNNEI. Trimming pared 6 bases from V and 3 bases from J, leaving 12 bases between. The CDR3 totals 13 residues. This chain's CDR3 is CASRGMRIYEQYF. CDR3 nucleotide sequence: TGTGCCAGCAGGGGAATGCGAATCTACGAGCAGTACTTC.

This clonotype has only one observation. This may be a read error, as it is one base from a much larger clone. The CDR3 loop reads CASSLVVSDTQYF. The CDR3 DNA reads as TGTGCCAGCAGCTTGGTGGTGTCAGATACGCAGTATTTT. The chain joins TRBV5-4 to TRBJ2-3; D uncertain. In germline, CDR1 is SGHNT, CDR2 YYREEE (reference sequence). This CDR3 has 13 residues. V lost 0 bases to trimming and J lost 4 bases, with 6 bases between them.

Comment on this clonotype: The junction does not match germline at one end; this may be a read error. As DNA, the CDR3 is TGTGCCAGCTCCGCGAACACCGTGGAGCTGTTTTTT. This gives the protein CASSANTVELFF. The chain recombines TRBV18 with TRBJ2-2; no clear D. CDR3 length: 12 amino acids. Germline V CDR1 and CDR2: KGHSH, LQKENI.

This clonotype has just a few counts. This may stem from a read error, because a much larger clone lies one nucleotide away. The gene calls are TRBV28 and TRBJ1-5; 9 bases fit TRBD1. Germline V lookup: CDR1 MDHEN, CDR2 SYDVKM. The CDR3 length is 14 residues. Trimming took 0 bases from V and 8 from J; bases not matched to a gene: 2. The CDR3 reads CASSLWTGGKPQHF. The CDR3 DNA reads TGTGCCAGCAGTTTATGGACAGGGGGGAAGCCCCAGCATTTT. Supplemented by reference TRBV28 and TRBJ1-5, the full variable domain reads DVKVTQSSRYLVKRTGEKVFLECVQDMDHENMFWYRQDPGLGLRLIYFSYDVKMKEKGDIPEGYSVSREKKERFSLILESASTNQTSMYLCASSLWTGGKPQHFGDGTRLSIL.

Remarks on this clonotype: Possible read error: a much larger clone is one base away. The V gene is TRBV7-6, the J gene TRBJ1-5, with D tentatively TRBD1 (5 bases). Germline CDR1 is SGHVS and CDR2 is FNYEAQ. V lost 1 base to trimming and J lost 3 bases, with 10 bases between them. The CDR3 sequence is 15 residues long. This CDR3 reads CASSLGGANNQPQHF. CDR3 in DNA: TGTGCCAGCAGCTTAGGAGGGGCCAACAATCAGCCCCAGCATTTT.